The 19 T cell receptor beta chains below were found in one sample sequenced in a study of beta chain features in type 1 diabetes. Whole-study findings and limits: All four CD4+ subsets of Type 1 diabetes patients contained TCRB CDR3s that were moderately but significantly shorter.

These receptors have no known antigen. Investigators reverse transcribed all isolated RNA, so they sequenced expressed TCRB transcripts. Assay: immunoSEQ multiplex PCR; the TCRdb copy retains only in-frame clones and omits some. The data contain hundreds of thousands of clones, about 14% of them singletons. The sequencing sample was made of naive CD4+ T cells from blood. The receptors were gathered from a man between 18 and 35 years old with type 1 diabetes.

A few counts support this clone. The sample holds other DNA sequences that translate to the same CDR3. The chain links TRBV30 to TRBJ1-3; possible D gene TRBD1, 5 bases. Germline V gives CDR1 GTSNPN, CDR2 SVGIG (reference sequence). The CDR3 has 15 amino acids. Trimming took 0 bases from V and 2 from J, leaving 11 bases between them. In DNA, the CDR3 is TGTGCCTGGAGTGTACGGGGGACGGCTGGAAACACCATATATTTT. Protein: CAWSVRGTAGNTIYF.

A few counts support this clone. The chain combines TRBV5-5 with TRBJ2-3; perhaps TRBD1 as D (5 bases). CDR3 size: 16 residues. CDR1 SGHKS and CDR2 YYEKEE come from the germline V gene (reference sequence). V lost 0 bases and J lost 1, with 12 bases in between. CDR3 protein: CASSLAPQVGTDTQYF. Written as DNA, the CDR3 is TGTGCCAGCAGCTTGGCCCCACAGGTGGGCACAGATACGCAGTATTTT.

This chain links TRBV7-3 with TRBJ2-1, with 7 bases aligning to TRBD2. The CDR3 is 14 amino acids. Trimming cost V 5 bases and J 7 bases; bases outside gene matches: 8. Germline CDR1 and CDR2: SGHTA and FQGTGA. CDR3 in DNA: TGTGCCAGCAGCCCGGAGACTAGCTCGAATGAGCAGTTCTTC. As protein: CASSPETSSNEQFF.

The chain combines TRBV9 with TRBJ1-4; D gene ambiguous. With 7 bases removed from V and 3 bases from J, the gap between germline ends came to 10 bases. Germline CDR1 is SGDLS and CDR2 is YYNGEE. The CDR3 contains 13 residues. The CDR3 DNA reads TGTGCCAGCGCCACGGCCTCTAATGAAAAACTGTTTTTT. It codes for CASATASNEKLFF.

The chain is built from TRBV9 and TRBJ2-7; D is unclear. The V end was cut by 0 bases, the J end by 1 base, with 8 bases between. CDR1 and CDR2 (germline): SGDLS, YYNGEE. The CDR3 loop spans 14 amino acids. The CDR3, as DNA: TGTGCCAGCAGCGTAGTTCCGGAATCCTACGAGCAGTACTTC. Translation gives CASSVVPESYEQYF. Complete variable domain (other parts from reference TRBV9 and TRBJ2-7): DSGVTQTPKHLITATGQRVTLRCSPRSGDLSVYWYQQSLDQGLQFLIQYYNGEERAKGNILERFSAQQFPDLHSELNLSSLELGDSALYFCASSVVPESYEQYFGPGTRLTVT.

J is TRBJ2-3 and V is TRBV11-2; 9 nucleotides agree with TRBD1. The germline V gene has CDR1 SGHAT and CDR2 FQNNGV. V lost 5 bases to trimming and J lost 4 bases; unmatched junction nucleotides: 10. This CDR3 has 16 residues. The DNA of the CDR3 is TGTGCCAGCAGCCCTCTGGGACAGGGCGTCGCAGATACGCAGTATTTT. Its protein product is CASSPLGQGVADTQYF. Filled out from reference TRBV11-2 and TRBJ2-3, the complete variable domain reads EAGVAQSPRYKIIEKRQSVAFWCNPISGHATLYWYQQILGQGPKLLIQFQNNGVVDDSQLPKDRFSAERLKGVDSTLKIQPAKLEDSAVYLCASSPLGQGVADTQYFGPGTRLTVL.

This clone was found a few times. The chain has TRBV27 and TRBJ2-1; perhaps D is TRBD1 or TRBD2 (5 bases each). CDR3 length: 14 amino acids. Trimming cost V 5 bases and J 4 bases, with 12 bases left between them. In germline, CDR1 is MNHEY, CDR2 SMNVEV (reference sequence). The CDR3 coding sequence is TGTGCCAGCAGTCCGGGGCGCCCTTACAATGAGCAGTTCTTC. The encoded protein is CASSPGRPYNEQFF.

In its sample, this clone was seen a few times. The CDR3 spells CASRPPGRDSLLSTEAFF. CDR3 bases: TGTGCCAGCCGCCCCCCGGGCCGGGACAGCCTCCTAAGTACTGAAGCTTTCTTT. The V call is TRBV19, the J call TRBJ1-1; TRBD1 matches 7 bases. V lost 9 bases and J lost 5; bases outside the gene matches: 24. Germline V gives CDR1 LNHDA, CDR2 SQIVND (reference sequence). The CDR3 spans 18 residues.

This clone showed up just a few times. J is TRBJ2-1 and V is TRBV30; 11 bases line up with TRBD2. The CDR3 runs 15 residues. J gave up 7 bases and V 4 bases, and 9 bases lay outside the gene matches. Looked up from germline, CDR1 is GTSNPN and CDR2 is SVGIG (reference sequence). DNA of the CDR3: TGTGCCTGGATAGCGGGAGGGCTAAGTTGGAATGAGCAGTTCTTC. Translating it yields CAWIAGGLSWNEQFF. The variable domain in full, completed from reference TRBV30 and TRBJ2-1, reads SQTIHQWPATLVQPVGSPLSLECTVEGTSNPNLYWYRQAAGRGLQLLFYSVGIGQISSEVPQNLSASRPQDRQFILSSKKLLLSDSGFYLCAWIAGGLSWNEQFFGPGTRLTVL.

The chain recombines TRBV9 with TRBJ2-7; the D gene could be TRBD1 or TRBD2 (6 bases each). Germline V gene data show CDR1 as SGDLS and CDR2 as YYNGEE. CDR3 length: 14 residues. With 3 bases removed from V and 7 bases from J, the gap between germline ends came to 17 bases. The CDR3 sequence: CASSAQWGAGEQYF. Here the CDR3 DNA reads TGTGCCAGCAGCGCCCAGTGGGGGGCTGGGGAGCAGTACTTC.

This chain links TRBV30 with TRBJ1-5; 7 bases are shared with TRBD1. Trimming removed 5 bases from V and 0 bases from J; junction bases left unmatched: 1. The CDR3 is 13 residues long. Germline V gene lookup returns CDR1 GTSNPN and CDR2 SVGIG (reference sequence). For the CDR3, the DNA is TGTGCCTGGGGACAGGTTAGCAATCAGCCCCAGCATTTT. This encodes CAWGQVSNQPQHF. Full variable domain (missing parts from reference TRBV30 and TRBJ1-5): SQTIHQWPATLVQPVGSPLSLECTVEGTSNPNLYWYRQAAGRGLQLLFYSVGIGQISSEVPQNLSASRPQDRQFILSSKKLLLSDSGFYLCAWGQVSNQPQHFGDGTRLSIL.

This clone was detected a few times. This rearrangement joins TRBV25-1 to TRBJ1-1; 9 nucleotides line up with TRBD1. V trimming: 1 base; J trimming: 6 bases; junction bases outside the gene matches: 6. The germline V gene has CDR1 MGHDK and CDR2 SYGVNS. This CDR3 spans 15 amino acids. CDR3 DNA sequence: TGTGCCAGCAGTGAATTGGGACAGGGTAGGCCTGAAGCTTTCTTT. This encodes CASSELGQGRPEAFF.

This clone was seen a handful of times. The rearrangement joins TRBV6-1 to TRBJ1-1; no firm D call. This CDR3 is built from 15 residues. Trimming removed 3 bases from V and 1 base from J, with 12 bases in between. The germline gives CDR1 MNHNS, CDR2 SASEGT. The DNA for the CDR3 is TGTGCCAGCAGTGATATCTCGGCGGGGAACACTGAAGCTTTCTTT. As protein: CASSDISAGNTEAFF.

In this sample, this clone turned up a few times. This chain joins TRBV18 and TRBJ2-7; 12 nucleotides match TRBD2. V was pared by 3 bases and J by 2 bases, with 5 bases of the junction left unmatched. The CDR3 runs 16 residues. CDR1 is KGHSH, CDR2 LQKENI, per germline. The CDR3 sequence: CASSPWTSGAPYEQYF. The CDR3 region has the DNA TGTGCCAGCTCACCCTGGACTAGCGGGGCACCCTACGAGCAGTACTTC.

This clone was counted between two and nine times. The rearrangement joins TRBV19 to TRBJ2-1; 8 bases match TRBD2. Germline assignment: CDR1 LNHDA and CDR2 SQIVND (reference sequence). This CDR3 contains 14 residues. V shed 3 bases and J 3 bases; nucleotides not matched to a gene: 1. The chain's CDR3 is CASSISGSYNEQFF. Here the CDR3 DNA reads TGTGCCAGTAGTATCAGCGGGAGCTACAATGAGCAGTTCTTC.

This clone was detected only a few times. CDR3 nucleotide sequence: TGTGCCAGCAGCTCCCCCGGGACAGTCTACACCGGGGAGCTGTTTTTT. Its translation: CASSSPGTVYTGELFF. V usage is TRBV7-3 and J usage is TRBJ2-2, with 7 nucleotides matching TRBD1. V lost 4 bases to trimming and J lost 3 bases; unmatched junction nucleotides: 8. Germline V gene data show CDR1 as SGHTA and CDR2 as FQGTGA. The CDR3 sequence is 16 residues long.

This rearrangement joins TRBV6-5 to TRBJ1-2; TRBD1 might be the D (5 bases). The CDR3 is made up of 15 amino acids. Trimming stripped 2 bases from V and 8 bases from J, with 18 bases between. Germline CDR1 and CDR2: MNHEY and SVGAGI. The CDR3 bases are TGTGCCAGCAGTTACACCTTTCAGGGTCCGGACGGCTACACCTTC. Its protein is CASSYTFQGPDGYTF.

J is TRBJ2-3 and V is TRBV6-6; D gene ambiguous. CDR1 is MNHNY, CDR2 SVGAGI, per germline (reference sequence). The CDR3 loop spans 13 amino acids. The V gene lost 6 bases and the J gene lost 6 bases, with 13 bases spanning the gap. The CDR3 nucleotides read TGTGCCAGCAGGGAAGAGCCGAGGGATACGCAGTATTTT. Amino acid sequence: CASREEPRDTQYF.

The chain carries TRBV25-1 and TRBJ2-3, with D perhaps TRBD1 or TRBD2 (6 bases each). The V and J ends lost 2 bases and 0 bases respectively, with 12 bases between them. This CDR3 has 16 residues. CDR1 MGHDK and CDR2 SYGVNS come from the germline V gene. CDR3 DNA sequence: TGTGCCAGCAGTGAAAAGGCGGGGACAAGCACAGATACGCAGTATTTT. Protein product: CASSEKAGTSTDTQYF.